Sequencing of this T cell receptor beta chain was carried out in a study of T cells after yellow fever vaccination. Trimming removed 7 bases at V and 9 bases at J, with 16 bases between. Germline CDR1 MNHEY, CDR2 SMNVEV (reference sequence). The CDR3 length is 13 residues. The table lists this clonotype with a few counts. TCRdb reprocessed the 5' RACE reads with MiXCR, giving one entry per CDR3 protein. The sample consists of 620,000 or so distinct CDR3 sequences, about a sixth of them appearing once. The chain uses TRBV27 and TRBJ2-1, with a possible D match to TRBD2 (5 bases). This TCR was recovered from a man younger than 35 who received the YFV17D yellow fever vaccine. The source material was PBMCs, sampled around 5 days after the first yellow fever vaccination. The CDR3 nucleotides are TGTGCCAGCACCCTGGGGTCGGGGTTTGAGCAGTTCTTC. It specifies CASTLGSGFEQFF.